This TCR beta chain appears in the sequencing data of a study of T cell responses to AZD1222 COVID-19 vaccine. Study-level results: The donor cohort was predominantly white British with a female majority, and clonal diversity may have been underestimated.

V dropped 4 bases and J dropped 1; count of bases not matched to a gene: 5. CDR3 length: 16 amino acids. Germline V CDR1 and CDR2: SGHRS, YFSETQ. Produced via immunoSEQ multiplex PCR; TCRdb's table is partial and in-frame only. This table has 90,000 to 120,000 clones, around 83% appearing once. This clone was seen just once. Its antigen is still unknown. The receptor comes from an adult in good health. The chain carries TRBV5-1 and TRBJ2-6; TRBD1 aligns across 7 bases. Source: peripheral blood, taken on day 0 of AZD1222 vaccination. The CDR3 bases are TGCGCCAGCAGCCATCTGACAGGGTCTGGGGCCAACGTCCTGACTTTC. This gives the protein CASSHLTGSGANVLTF.